Listed here are 26 T cell receptor beta chains from one sample, sequenced in a study of blood T cell repertoires in COVID-19. Generated by immunoSEQ multiplex PCR, the TCRdb table keeps only in-frame clones and is missing some. The sample contains 200,000 to 250,000 clones, around 90% of which appear only once. The specimen sequenced was PBMCs or T cells enriched from blood (not recorded which). Every receptor here comes from a young man in a cohort exposed to, infected with or recovered from COVID-19 (not recorded which).

The chain has TRBV2 and TRBJ1-3; tentatively, D is TRBD1 (6 bases). V was clipped by 6 bases and J by 0 bases, with 18 bases between them. The CDR3 runs 17 residues. The V gene's germline CDR1 is SNHLY and CDR2 FYNNEI. CDR3 bases: TGTGCCAGCAGCGACGGCAGGGGCTTCGGCTCTGGAAACACCATATATTTT. As protein: CASSDGRGFGSGNTIYF.

The V call is TRBV9, the J call TRBJ2-1; 8 positions match TRBD2. V gave up 1 base and J gave up 9 bases; unmatched junction bases: 6. Germline CDR1 and CDR2: SGDLS and YYNGEE. The CDR3 consists of 14 residues. The CDR3 DNA reads as TGTGCCAGCAGCGTAAATCGGGAGGGGGGTGAGCAGTTCTTC. This codes for CASSVNREGGEQFF.

The chain links TRBV11-2 to TRBJ2-3; the match to TRBD1 covers 7 bases. Germline assignment: CDR1 SGHAT and CDR2 FQNNGV. The CDR3 covers 15 residues. J was trimmed by 7 bases and V by 4 bases; bases with no gene match: 11. CDR3 protein: CASSWSQGTAHTQYF. The CDR3 nucleotides read TGTGCCAGCAGCTGGTCACAGGGGACGGCTCATACGCAGTATTTT.

This sequence joins TRBV6-5 and TRBJ1-2; the match to TRBD1 covers 9 bases. Germline CDR1 MNHEY, CDR2 SVGAGI. The V and J ends lost 6 bases and 6 bases, in that order; junction bases with no gene match: 11. The CDR3 has 15 residues. The CDR3 loop is CASRGIIQGADGYTF. CDR3 nucleotides: TGTGCCAGCAGGGGCATTATACAGGGGGCCGATGGCTACACCTTC.

The V gene is TRBV6-5, the J gene TRBJ1-1, with no clear D. The CDR3 runs to 14 residues. Germline CDR1 and CDR2: MNHEY and SVGAGI. Deletions cut 7 bases from V and 3 bases from J, with 15 bases between. The CDR3 coding sequence is TGTGCCAGCACCGTCCGAGTGGCGGACACTGAAGCTTTCTTT. Its translation: CASTVRVADTEAFF.

V gene TRBV7-2 combines with J gene TRBJ1-2, with 7 bases that match TRBD1. Germline lookup yields CDR1 SGHTA and CDR2 FQGNSA. The trim removed 1 base at V and 5 bases at J, leaving 7 bases unmatched. The CDR3 length is 15 residues. As DNA, the CDR3 is TGTGCCAGCAGCTTAGTAGCGGGGACAGCATATGGCTACACCTTC. Protein product: CASSLVAGTAYGYTF.

This clone was recorded a few times. V is TRBV19 and J is TRBJ2-1; 11 nucleotides match TRBD1. Trimming removed 4 bases from V and 0 bases from J; junction bases left unmatched: 8. In germline, CDR1 is LNHDA, CDR2 SQIVND (reference sequence). The CDR3 runs to 18 residues. The CDR3 loop reads CASSNPGTGGSSYNEQFF. DNA for the CDR3: TGTGCCAGTAGTAATCCCGGGACAGGGGGGAGCTCCTACAATGAGCAGTTCTTC.

This clone was recorded once. The chain combines TRBV9 with TRBJ1-2; maybe TRBD1 (5 bases). The CDR3 runs 12 residues. The V gene's germline CDR1 is SGDLS and CDR2 YYNGEE. The V and J ends lost 0 bases and 7 bases respectively, with 7 bases between them. CDR3 in amino acids: CASSVGGSGYTF. The DNA of the CDR3 is TGTGCCAGCAGCGTAGGGGGCAGTGGCTACACCTTC. The full variable domain, rest sourced from reference TRBV9 and TRBJ1-2, is DSGVTQTPKHLITATGQRVTLRCSPRSGDLSVYWYQQSLDQGLQFLIQYYNGEERAKGNILERFSAQQFPDLHSELNLSSLELGDSALYFCASSVGGSGYTFGSGTRLTVV.

The chain has TRBV19 and TRBJ1-5; D is uncertain. This CDR3 spans 16 amino acids. In germline, CDR1 is LNHDA, CDR2 SQIVND (reference sequence). The V end lost 5 bases, the J end lost 1 base, and 15 bases lay between the germline ends. The CDR3 protein is CASSPRSDSSNQPQHF. The CDR3 nucleotides are TGTGCCAGTAGTCCCCGGAGTGATAGCAGCAATCAGCCCCAGCATTTT.

The sample holds a few counts of this clone. The rearrangement uses TRBV4-3 and TRBJ1-2; 10 bases match TRBD1. V was pared by 3 bases and J by 8 bases, with 6 bases of the junction left unmatched. Per the germline V gene, CDR1 is LGHNA and CDR2 is YSLEER. The CDR3 loop spans 14 amino acids. The CDR3 bases are TGCGCCAGCAGCCAGGGACAGGGGATGAGGGGCTACACCTTC. This gives the protein CASSQGQGMRGYTF.

This chain uses TRBV6-1 with TRBJ2-7, with 7 positions matching TRBD1. Trimming cost V 4 bases and J 1 base; bases outside gene matches: 13. The CDR3 runs 17 residues. Per the germline V gene, CDR1 is MNHNS and CDR2 is SASEGT. The CDR3 DNA sequence: TGTGCCAGCAGTGCTCCGAACGACAGGGCCGATTCCTACGAGCAGTACTTC. Translated, it gives CASSAPNDRADSYEQYF.

This clone occurred once. The chain has TRBV18 and TRBJ2-7, with 7 bases matching TRBD1. This CDR3 contains 16 residues. Per germline, CDR1 KGHSH and CDR2 LQKENI. J was trimmed by 9 bases and V by 3 bases; bases with no gene match: 17. CDR3 sequence reads: CASSPGFGTAELGQYF. The CDR3 region has the DNA TGTGCCAGCTCACCGGGGTTCGGGACAGCCGAACTTGGGCAGTACTTC.

This rearrangement joins TRBV9 to TRBJ2-7; a possible D gene is TRBD2 (7 bases). Germline values: CDR1 SGDLS, CDR2 YYNGEE. The CDR3 has 15 residues. Trimming removed 0 bases from V and 2 bases from J, with 12 bases in between. In nucleotides, the CDR3 is TGTGCCAGCAGCGTAGATCGGGGGGCCCCCTACGAGCAGTACTTC. Translation gives CASSVDRGAPYEQYF.

This chain uses TRBV27 with TRBJ1-5; TRBD1 might be the D (5 bases). Trimming removed 3 bases at V and 2 bases at J, with 11 bases between. The CDR3 length is 15 residues. The germline V gene encodes CDR1 MNHEY and CDR2 SMNVEV (reference sequence). The CDR3 loop reads CASSLRSRGNQPQHF. In nucleotides, the CDR3 is TGTGCCAGCAGTTTGCGATCCAGGGGCAATCAGCCCCAGCATTTT.

CDR3 loop: CASSLGTVSTDTQYF. The CDR3 DNA reads TGTGCCAGCAGCTTAGGGACAGTTAGCACAGATACGCAGTATTTT. V and J are TRBV11-3 and TRBJ2-3; the D gene is possibly TRBD1 (6 bases). Trimming left V 1 base short and J 0 bases short, with 8 bases between. The CDR3 extends over 15 amino acids. Germline CDR1 reads SGHNT; CDR2 reads YENEEA.

This clone occurred once. The V and J genes are TRBV18 and TRBJ1-3; 9 bases match TRBD1. V was clipped by 4 bases and J by 1 base; unmatched bases: 8. The CDR3 covers 17 residues. Germline V gene lookup returns CDR1 KGHSH and CDR2 LQKENI. The CDR3 protein is CASSLVEDRGSGNTIYF. The CDR3 DNA follows: TGTGCCAGCTCACTGGTGGAGGACAGGGGATCTGGAAACACCATATATTTT.

V and J are TRBV5-8 and TRBJ2-3, with TRBD2 matching 8 bases. Trimming at V came to 3 bases and at J to 4 bases, leaving 10 bases not matched to a gene. Germline CDR1 reads SGHTS; CDR2 reads YDEGEE. The CDR3 length is 16 residues. The CDR3 DNA reads as TGTGCCAGCAGCTCCGGAACTAGCGGATCCGCAGATACGCAGTATTTT. It specifies CASSSGTSGSADTQYF.

The rearrangement joins TRBV7-9 to TRBJ1-2; D uncertain. Trimming pared 2 bases from V and 4 bases from J, leaving 8 bases between. CDR1 and CDR2 (germline): SEHNR, FQNEAQ (reference sequence). This CDR3 is built from 13 residues. The CDR3 reads CASSLFPSYGYTF. CDR3 DNA sequence: TGTGCCAGCAGCTTATTCCCCTCCTATGGCTACACCTTC. The variable domain in full, with the rest retrieved from reference TRBV7-9 and TRBJ1-2, is DTGVSQNPRHKITKRGQNVTFRCDPISEHNRLYWYRQTLGQGPEFLTYFQNEAQLEKSRLLSDRFSAERPKGSFSTLEIQRTEQGDSAMYLCASSLFPSYGYTFGSGTRLTVV.

This rearrangement joins TRBV28 to TRBJ2-7; D is undetermined. This CDR3 is built from 12 residues. The germline gives CDR1 MDHEN, CDR2 SYDVKM. V shed 5 bases and J shed 0 bases, with 5 bases lying between them. The CDR3 sequence is CASSVNSYEQYF. CDR3 sequence (DNA): TGTGCCAGCAGTGTCAACTCCTACGAGCAGTACTTC. Full variable domain (rest looked up from reference TRBV28 and TRBJ2-7): DVKVTQSSRYLVKRTGEKVFLECVQDMDHENMFWYRQDPGLGLRLIYFSYDVKMKEKGDIPEGYSVSREKKERFSLILESASTNQTSMYLCASSVNSYEQYFGPGTRLTVT.

The chain combines TRBV21-1 with TRBJ2-1; TRBD1, as called in the table, went unchecked against the DNA. TRBV21-1 is assigned pseudogene status. The length of the CDR3 is 13 residues. CDR3 protein: CATQGGSYNEQFF. In DNA, the CDR3 is TGTGCCACCCAGGGGGGCTCCTACAATGAGCAGTTCTTC.

The rearrangement joins TRBV5-1 to TRBJ2-7; no clear D gene. V lost 2 bases to trimming and J lost 6 bases, with 18 bases between them. The germline V gene has CDR1 SGHRS and CDR2 YFSETQ. CDR3 length: 15 amino acids. CDR3 in DNA: TGCGCCAGCAGCTTAGCCGGTATCTCTACCTCCGAGCAGTACTTC. It codes for CASSLAGISTSEQYF.

V usage is TRBV7-9 and J usage is TRBJ2-7; TRBD2 might be the D (6 bases). The V gene lost 6 bases and the J gene lost 2 bases, with 11 bases spanning the gap. The CDR3 is 13 residues long. In germline, CDR1 is SEHNR, CDR2 FQNEAQ (reference sequence). The CDR3 nucleotides read TGTGCCAGCAGGTACCTAGCGACCTACGAGCAGTACTTC. This encodes CASRYLATYEQYF. Looking up the rest from reference TRBV7-9 and TRBJ2-7 gives the full variable domain: DTGVSQNPRHKITKRGQNVTFRCDPISEHNRLYWYRQTLGQGPEFLTYFQNEAQLEKSRLLSDRFSAERPKGSFSTLEIQRTEQGDSAMYLCASRYLATYEQYFGPGTRLTVT.

This rearrangement joins TRBV9 to TRBJ2-2, with 14 bases fitting TRBD2. Germline CDR1 SGDLS, CDR2 YYNGEE. The junction had 9 bases not matched to a gene; V was cut back by 3 bases and J by 2 bases. The CDR3 spans 19 residues. The DNA of the CDR3 is TGTGCCAGCAGCGCATTGGGACTAGCGGGAGTGGTAAACACCGGGGAGCTGTTTTTT. Translated, it gives CASSALGLAGVVNTGELFF.

The rearrangement joins TRBV7-3 to TRBJ2-2; 8 positions agree with TRBD2. The ends lost 3 bases at V and 5 bases at J; junction bases unmatched: 2. From germline, CDR1 is SGHTA and CDR2 FQGTGA. This CDR3 has 14 amino acids. The CDR3 bases are TGTGCCAGCAGCTTCACTAGCGGAACCGGGGAGCTGTTTTTT. Residues: CASSFTSGTGELFF.

The chain links TRBV5-8 to TRBJ2-7; TRBD1 matches 10 bases. The V gene end was trimmed by 4 bases and the J gene end by 4 bases; junction bases not matched to a gene: 5. In germline, CDR1 is SGHTS, CDR2 YDEGEE. The length of the CDR3 is 14 residues. The CDR3 sequence: CASSKGQGWYEQYF. The CDR3 nucleotides are TGTGCCAGCAGCAAGGGACAGGGGTGGTACGAGCAGTACTTC.

This clone qualifies as medium-sized. This chain links TRBV4-3 with TRBJ2-7; 7 bases align to TRBD1. Germline values: CDR1 LGHNA, CDR2 YSLEER. This CDR3 has 16 amino acids. After removal of 0 bases from V and 0 bases from J, the junction contained 5 bases not matched to a gene. CDR3 bases: TGCGCCAGCAGCCAAGAGGACCGGGACAGCTCCTACGAGCAGTACTTC. Its protein is CASSQEDRDSSYEQYF.